The clone carrying this TCR beta chain turned up a few times. Its antigen is unidentified. There are 16 residues in the CDR3. The junction had 11 bases not matched to a gene; V was cut back by 3 bases and J by 8 bases. From germline, CDR1 is LNHDA and CDR2 SQIVND (reference sequence). This sample was included in a study of CD8+ T cells in alopecia areata. Extracted RNA was reverse transcribed, and the resulting cDNA served as sequencing template. Assay used: immunoSEQ multiplex PCR; TCRdb lists only in-frame clones, some missing. The sample lists 150,000 to 200,000 clones; around 57% were seen once. CD4+ and CD8+ T cells were sorted from PBMCs stained for CD3, CD4 and CD8. Study outcomes and limitations: Scalp sequencing also captures normal skin's resident alphabeta T cells. Among patients, TCR sharing was less clear than in mice, a difference possibly due in part to HLA diversity in the patient population. The study found higher clonality in lesional than normal scalp, especially in alopecia totalis/universalis.

Sequencing was carried out using CD4+ T cells sorted from blood. J is TRBJ2-3 and V is TRBV19, with 10 bases identical to TRBD2. The sequence was collected from a human donor in good health. The CDR3 nucleotides are TGTGCCAGTAGTATCTCCGGGACTAGCGAAGTTACTACGCAGTATTTT. It yields the protein CASSISGTSEVTTQYF.